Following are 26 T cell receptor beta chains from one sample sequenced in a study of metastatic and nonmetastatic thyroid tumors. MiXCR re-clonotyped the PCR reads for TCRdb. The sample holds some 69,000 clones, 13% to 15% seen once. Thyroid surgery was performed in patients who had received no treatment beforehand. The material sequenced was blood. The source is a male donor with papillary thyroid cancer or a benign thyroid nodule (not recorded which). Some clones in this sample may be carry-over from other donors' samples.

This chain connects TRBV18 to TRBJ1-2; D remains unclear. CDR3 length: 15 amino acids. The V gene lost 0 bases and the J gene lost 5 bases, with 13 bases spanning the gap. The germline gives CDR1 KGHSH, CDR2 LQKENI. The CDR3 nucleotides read TGTGCCAGCTCACCACCACAGTCCCACTATTATGGCTACACCTTC. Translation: CASSPPQSHYYGYTF.

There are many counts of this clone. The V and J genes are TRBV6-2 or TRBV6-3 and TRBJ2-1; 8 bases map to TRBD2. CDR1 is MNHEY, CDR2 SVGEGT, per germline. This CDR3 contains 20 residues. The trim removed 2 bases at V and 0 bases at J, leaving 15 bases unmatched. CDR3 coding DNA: TGTGCCAGCAGTTACCCTCCGGGGAGCGGGAGCGCGAGCTCCTACAATGAGCAGTTCTTC. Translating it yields CASSYPPGSGSASSYNEQFF.

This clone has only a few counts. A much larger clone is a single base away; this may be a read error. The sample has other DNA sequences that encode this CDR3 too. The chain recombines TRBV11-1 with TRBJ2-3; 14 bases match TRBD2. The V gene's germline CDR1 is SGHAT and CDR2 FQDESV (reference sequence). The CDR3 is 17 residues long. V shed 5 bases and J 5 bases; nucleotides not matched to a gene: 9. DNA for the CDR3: TGTGCCAGCAGCCGTCTGACTAGCGGGAGGGGTATAGATACGCAGTATTTT. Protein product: CASSRLTSGRGIDTQYF.

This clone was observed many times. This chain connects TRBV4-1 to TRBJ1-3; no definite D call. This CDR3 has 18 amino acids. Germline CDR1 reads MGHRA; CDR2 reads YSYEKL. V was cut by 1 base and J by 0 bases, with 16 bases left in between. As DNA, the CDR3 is TGCGCCAGCAGCCAAGGAGGGAAAGACTTTCGCTCTGGAAACACCATATATTTT. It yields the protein CASSQGGKDFRSGNTIYF.

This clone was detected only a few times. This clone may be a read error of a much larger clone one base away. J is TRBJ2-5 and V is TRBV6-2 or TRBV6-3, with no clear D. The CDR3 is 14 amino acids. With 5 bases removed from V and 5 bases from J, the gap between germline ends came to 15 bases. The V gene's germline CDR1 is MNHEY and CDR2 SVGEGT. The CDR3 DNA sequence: TGTGCCAGCAGTCCTGCGGCTTTGAGGGAGACCCAGTACTTC. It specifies CASSPAALRETQYF.

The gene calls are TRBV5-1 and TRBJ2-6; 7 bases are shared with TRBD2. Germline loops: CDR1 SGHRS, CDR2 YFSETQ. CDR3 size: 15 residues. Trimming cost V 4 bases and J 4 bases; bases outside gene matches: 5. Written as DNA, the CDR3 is TGCGCCAGCAGCCAAAGGGAGGGCGGGGCCAACGTCCTGACTTTC. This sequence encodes CASSQREGGANVLTF.

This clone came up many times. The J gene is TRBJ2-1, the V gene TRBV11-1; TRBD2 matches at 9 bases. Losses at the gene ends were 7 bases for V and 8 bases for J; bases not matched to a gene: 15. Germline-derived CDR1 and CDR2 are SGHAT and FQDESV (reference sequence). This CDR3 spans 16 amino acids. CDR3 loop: CASTSSAGGSPHEQFF. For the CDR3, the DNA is TGTGCCAGCACCTCATCCGCGGGAGGGTCCCCCCATGAGCAGTTCTTC. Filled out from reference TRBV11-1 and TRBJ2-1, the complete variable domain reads EAEVAQSPRYKITEKSQAVAFWCDPISGHATLYWYRQILGQGPELLVQFQDESVVDDSQLPKDRFSAERLKGVDSTLKIQPAELGDSAMYLCASTSSAGGSPHEQFFGPGTRLTVL.

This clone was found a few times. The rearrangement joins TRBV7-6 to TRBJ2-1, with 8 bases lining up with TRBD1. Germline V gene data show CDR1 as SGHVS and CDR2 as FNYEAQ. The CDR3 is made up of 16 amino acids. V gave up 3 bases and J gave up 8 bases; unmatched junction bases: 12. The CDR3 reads CASSLQGAQGLHEQFF. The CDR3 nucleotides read TGTGCCAGCAGCTTGCAGGGGGCCCAGGGTTTGCATGAGCAGTTCTTC.

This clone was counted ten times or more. The CDR3 nucleotides are TGCAGTGCTTCCTGGGGGAGCGGAGTTCAAGAGACCCAGTACTTC. This codes for CSASWGSGVQETQYF. The rearrangement joins TRBV20-1 to TRBJ2-5; D is possibly TRBD1 or TRBD2 (5 bases each). The CDR3 runs to 15 residues. V was shortened by 5 bases and J by 2 bases, with 18 bases between the two germline ends. CDR1 and CDR2 from the germline V gene are DFQATT and SNEGSKA (reference sequence).

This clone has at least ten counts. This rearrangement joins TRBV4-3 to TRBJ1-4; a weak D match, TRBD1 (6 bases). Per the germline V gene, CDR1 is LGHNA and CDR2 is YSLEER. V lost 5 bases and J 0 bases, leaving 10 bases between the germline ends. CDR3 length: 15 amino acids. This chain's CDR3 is CASSAGQSTNEKLFF. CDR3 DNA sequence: TGCGCCAGCAGCGCTGGACAGTCAACTAATGAAAAACTGTTTTTT.

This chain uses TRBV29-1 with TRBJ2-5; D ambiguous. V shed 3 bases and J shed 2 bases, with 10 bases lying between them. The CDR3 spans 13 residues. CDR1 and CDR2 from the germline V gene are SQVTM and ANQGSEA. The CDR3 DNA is TGCAGCGTTGATCCAGCAGGTCAAGAGACCCAGTACTTC. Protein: CSVDPAGQETQYF.

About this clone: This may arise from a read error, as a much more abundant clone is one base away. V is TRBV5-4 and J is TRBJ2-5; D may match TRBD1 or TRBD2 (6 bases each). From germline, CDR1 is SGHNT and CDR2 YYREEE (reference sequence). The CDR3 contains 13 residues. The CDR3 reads CASSIGGHETHYF. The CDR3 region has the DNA TGTGCCAGCAGTATTGGGGGGCACGAGACCCACTACTTC.

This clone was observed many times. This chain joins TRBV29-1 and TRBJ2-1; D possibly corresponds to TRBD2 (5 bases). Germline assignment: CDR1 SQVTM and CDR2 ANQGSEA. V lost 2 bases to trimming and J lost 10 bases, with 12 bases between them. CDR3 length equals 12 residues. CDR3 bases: TGCAGCGTTGAACCCGTTGGGGAGGAGCAGTTCTTC. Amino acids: CSVEPVGEEQFF.

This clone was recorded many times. In DNA, the CDR3 is TGTGCCAGCAGTGAGGAAGTGTTCTCCTACAATGAGCAGTTCTTC. Protein: CASSEEVFSYNEQFF. The chain uses TRBV2 and TRBJ2-1; D is unresolved. The germline gives CDR1 SNHLY, CDR2 FYNNEI. The ends were cut back, 3 bases at V and 0 bases at J, with 9 bases in the middle. This CDR3 is built from 15 residues.

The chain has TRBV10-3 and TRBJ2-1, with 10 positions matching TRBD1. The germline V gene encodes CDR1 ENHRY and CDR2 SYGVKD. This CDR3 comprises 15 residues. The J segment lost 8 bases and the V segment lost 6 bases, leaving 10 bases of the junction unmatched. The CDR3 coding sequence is TGTGCCATCAGCTTAGGACAGGGGGAATATTATGAGCAGTTCTTC. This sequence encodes CAISLGQGEYYEQFF.

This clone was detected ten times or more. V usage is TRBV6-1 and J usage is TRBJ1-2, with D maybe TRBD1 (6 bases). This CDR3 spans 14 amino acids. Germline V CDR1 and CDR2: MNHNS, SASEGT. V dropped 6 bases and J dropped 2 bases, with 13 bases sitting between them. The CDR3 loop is CASSRPGHNYGYTF. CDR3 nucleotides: TGTGCCAGCAGCAGACCGGGACACAACTATGGCTACACCTTC.

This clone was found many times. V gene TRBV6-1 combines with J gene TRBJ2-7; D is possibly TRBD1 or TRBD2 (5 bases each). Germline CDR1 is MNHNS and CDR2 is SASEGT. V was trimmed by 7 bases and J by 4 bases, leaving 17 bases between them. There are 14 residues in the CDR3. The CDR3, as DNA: TGTGCCAGCATTCTCGGGACCACGTCTTACGAGCAGTACTTC. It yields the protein CASILGTTSYEQYF.

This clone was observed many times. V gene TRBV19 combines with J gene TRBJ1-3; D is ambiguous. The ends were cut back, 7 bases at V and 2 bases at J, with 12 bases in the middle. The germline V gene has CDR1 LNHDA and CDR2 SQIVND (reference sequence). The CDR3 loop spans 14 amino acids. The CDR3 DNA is TGTGCCAGTAATGACCCCCAGGCTGGAAACACCATATATTTT. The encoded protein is CASNDPQAGNTIYF.

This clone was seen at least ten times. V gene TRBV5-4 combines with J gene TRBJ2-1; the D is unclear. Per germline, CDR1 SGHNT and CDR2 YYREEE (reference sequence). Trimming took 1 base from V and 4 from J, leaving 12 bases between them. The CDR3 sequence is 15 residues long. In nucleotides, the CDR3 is TGTGCCAGCAGCTTGAGTTCTGCGGTGTACAATGAGCAGTTCTTC. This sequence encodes CASSLSSAVYNEQFF.

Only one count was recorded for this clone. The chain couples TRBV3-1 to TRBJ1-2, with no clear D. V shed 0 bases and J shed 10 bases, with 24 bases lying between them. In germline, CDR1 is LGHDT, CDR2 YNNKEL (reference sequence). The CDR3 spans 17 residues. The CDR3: CASSQDRGPSPNYFYTF. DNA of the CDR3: TGTGCCAGCAGCCAAGATCGTGGGCCCTCTCCTAACTATTTCTACACCTTC.

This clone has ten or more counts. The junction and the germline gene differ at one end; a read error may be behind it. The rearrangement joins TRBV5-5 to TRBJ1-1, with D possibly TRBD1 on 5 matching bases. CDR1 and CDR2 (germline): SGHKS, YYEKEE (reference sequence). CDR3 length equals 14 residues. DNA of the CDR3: TGTGCCAGCACCTTGGAGGGGATTTGGTCTGAAGCTTTCTTT. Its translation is CASTLEGIWSEAFF.

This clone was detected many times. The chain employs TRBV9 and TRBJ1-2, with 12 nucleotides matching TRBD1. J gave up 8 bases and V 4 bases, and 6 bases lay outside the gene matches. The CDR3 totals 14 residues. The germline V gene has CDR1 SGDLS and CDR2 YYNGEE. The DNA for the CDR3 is TGTGCCAGCAGCAAGGGACAGGGGGCGCCCGGCTACACCTTC. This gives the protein CASSKGQGAPGYTF.

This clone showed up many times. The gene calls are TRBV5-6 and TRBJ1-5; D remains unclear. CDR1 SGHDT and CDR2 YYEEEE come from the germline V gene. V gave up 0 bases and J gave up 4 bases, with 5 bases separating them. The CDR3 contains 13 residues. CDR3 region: CASSLDGNQPQHF. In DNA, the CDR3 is TGTGCCAGCAGCTTGGACGGAAATCAGCCCCAGCATTTT.

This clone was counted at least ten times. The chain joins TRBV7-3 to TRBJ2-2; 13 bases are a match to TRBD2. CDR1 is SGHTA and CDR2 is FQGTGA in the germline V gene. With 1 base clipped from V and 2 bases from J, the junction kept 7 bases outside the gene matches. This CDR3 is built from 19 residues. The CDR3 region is CASSLRTTGLAGNTGELFF. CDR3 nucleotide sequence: TGTGCCAGCAGCTTAAGGACAACGGGACTAGCGGGAAACACCGGGGAGCTGTTTTTT.

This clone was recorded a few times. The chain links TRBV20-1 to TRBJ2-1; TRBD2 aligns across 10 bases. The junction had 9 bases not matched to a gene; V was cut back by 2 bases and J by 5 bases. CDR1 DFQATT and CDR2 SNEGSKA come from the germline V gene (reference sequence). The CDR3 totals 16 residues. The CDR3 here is CSARTHLAGAHNEQFF. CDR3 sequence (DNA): TGCAGTGCTAGAACCCACCTAGCGGGAGCCCACAATGAGCAGTTCTTC.

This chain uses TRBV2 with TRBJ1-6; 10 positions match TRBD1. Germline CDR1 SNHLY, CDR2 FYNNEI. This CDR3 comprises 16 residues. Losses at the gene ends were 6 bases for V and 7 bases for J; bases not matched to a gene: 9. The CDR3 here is CASSVRQGARNSPLHF. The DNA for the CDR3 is TGTGCCAGCAGCGTTCGACAGGGGGCGCGGAATTCACCCCTCCACTTT.